This TCR beta chain was retrieved from a study of cytomegalovirus exposure and HLA in healthy donors. This PCR relied on a set of 60 Vbeta primers and 13 Jbeta primers. Method: immunoSEQ multiplex PCR; TCRdb's copy keeps in-frame clones and lacks some. The sample has about 98,000 clones; around two thirds are singletons. The CDR3 is 16 residues long. CDR1 SGHRS and CDR2 YFSETQ come from the germline V gene. V was pared by 4 bases and J by 0 bases, with 6 bases of the junction left unmatched. The sequenced sample was PBMCs. The V call is TRBV5-1, the J call TRBJ2-5; 10 bases fit TRBD1. The TCR originated in a male donor in good health and CMV-seronegative. CDR3 nucleotides: TGCGCCAGCAGCGCCGGGACAGGGGATAACCAAGAGACCCAGTACTTC. Translating it yields CASSAGTGDNQETQYF.